Shown below are 29 T cell receptor beta chains from a single sample sequenced in a study of T-cell reconstitution after alpha-beta-depleted transplantation in children. During its preparation, the TCRbeta library received unique molecular identifiers. TCRdb reanalysed the PCR reads using MiXCR and keeps one entry per CDR3 protein. The top ten hold around 4% of the sample, which has about 410,000 distinct CDR3 sequences, approximately 20% seen once. This material consisted of PBMCs from the stem cell graft donor, taken from the stem cell graft. All receptors come from a human donor who donated a stem cell graft to a child with acute myeloid leukemia.

In its sample, this clonotype was seen a few times. The rearrangement joins TRBV27 to TRBJ2-2, with TRBD2 as a possible D gene (6 bases). The CDR3 runs 16 residues. Germline V CDR1 and CDR2: MNHEY, SMNVEV (reference sequence). Trimming pared 1 base from V and 4 bases from J, leaving 13 bases between. CDR3 residues: CASSLFAGRGTGELFF. The CDR3, as DNA: TGTGCCAGCAGTTTATTTGCCGGGCGGGGCACCGGGGAGCTGTTTTTT.

The CDR3 here is CASAQRIGGTGFF. The CDR3 DNA sequence: TGTGCCAGCGCCCAGCGGATAGGGGGCACAGGGTTCTTC. The rearrangement uses TRBV4-2 and TRBJ2-1; 7 bases fit TRBD1. This CDR3 is 13 amino acids long. CDR1 and CDR2 (germline): LGHNA, YNFKEQ. The J segment lost 15 bases and the V segment lost 8 bases, leaving 16 bases of the junction unmatched.

This clonotype was counted at least ten times. The chain is built from TRBV20-1 and TRBJ2-7; no clear D gene. From germline, CDR1 is DFQATT and CDR2 SNEGSKA (reference sequence). CDR3 length: 12 amino acids. Trimming pared 3 bases from V and 2 bases from J, leaving 8 bases between. CDR3 sequence: CSARLAAYEQYF. The DNA of the CDR3 is TGCAGTGCTAGGTTGGCGGCCTACGAGCAGTACTTC.

This clonotype turned up a few times. The V and J genes are TRBV4-3 and TRBJ1-1, with D unclear. The CDR3 extends over 11 amino acids. V gave up 1 base and J gave up 8 bases, with 5 bases separating them. Germline V lookup: CDR1 LGHNA, CDR2 YSLEER. The CDR3 here is CASSQGVEAFF. Written as DNA, the CDR3 is TGCGCCAGCAGCCAAGGGGTAGAAGCTTTCTTT.

In its sample, this clonotype ranks as medium-sized. V gene TRBV20-1 combines with J gene TRBJ2-1; 11 bases fit TRBD2. The trim removed 3 bases at V and 7 bases at J, leaving 14 bases unmatched. Germline lookup yields CDR1 DFQATT and CDR2 SNEGSKA (reference sequence). This CDR3 has 17 amino acids. CDR3 nucleotide sequence: TGCAGTGCTAGTTCACCAGGACTAGCGGGTGGGAGGAATGAGCAGTTCTTC. This sequence encodes CSASSPGLAGGRNEQFF.

This clonotype was seen a handful of times. The chain joins TRBV19 to TRBJ2-3; TRBD2 agrees at 13 bases. The junction had 8 bases not matched to a gene; V was cut back by 5 bases and J by 3 bases. Per germline, CDR1 LNHDA and CDR2 SQIVND (reference sequence). There are 17 residues in the CDR3. The chain's CDR3 is CASSVRTSGSRTDTQYF. CDR3 DNA sequence: TGTGCCAGTAGTGTTAGGACTAGCGGGAGTAGGACAGATACGCAGTATTTT.

The V gene is TRBV5-1, the J gene TRBJ2-3; 9 positions agree with TRBD2. This CDR3 region has 15 residues. V was pared by 2 bases and J by 4 bases, with 5 bases of the junction left unmatched. Looked up from germline, CDR1 is SGHRS and CDR2 is YFSETQ. DNA of the CDR3: TGCGCCAGCAGCTTTCCTAGCGGGATGGCAGATACGCAGTATTTT. Translating gives CASSFPSGMADTQYF.

The CDR3 bases are TGTGCCTCCAGCCGGCGGGAGGGCCAATCCGGGGAGCTGTTTTTT. This codes for CASSRREGQSGELFF. V is TRBV12-3 or TRBV12-4 and J is TRBJ2-2; 9 nucleotides line up with TRBD2. This CDR3 has 15 residues. V lost 11 bases, J lost 6 bases, and 13 bases stayed unmatched.

The gene calls are TRBV7-8 and TRBJ2-1; 9 bases line up with TRBD2. This CDR3 is built from 15 residues. V was pared by 0 bases and J by 8 bases, with 5 bases of the junction left unmatched. The germline V gene has CDR1 SGHVS and CDR2 FQNEAQ. CDR3 nucleotide sequence: TGTGCCAGCAGCTTAGCGGGACTAGCTGAGCATGAGCAGTTCTTC. Translation gives CASSLAGLAEHEQFF.

This chain uses TRBV3-1 with TRBJ2-5; the D is unclear. The CDR3 runs 11 residues. Germline values: CDR1 LGHDT, CDR2 YNNKEL (reference sequence). V lost 8 bases, J lost 6 bases, and 10 bases lay in between. CDR3 protein: CASCFLQTQYF. The CDR3 bases are TGTGCCAGCTGTTTCCTTCAGACCCAGTACTTC.

The gene calls are TRBV7-9 and TRBJ1-1; possibly TRBD1 for D (6 bases). Germline loops: CDR1 SEHNR, CDR2 FQNEAQ (reference sequence). This CDR3 is 12 amino acids long. V lost 5 bases to trimming and J lost 10 bases, with 14 bases between them. The CDR3 here is CASSKDRESAFF. For the CDR3, the DNA is TGTGCCAGCAGCAAGGACAGAGAGTCAGCTTTCTTT.

The V and J genes are TRBV12-3 or TRBV12-4 and TRBJ2-2, with 13 bases fitting TRBD2. This CDR3 spans 16 amino acids. J lost 2 bases, V lost 6 bases, and 3 bases had no gene match. The CDR3: CASRGTSGTNTGELFF. For the CDR3, the DNA is TGTGCCAGCAGGGGGACTAGCGGGACAAACACCGGGGAGCTGTTTTTT.

The genes are TRBV28 and TRBJ2-4; 7 positions agree with TRBD1. This CDR3 has 12 amino acids. The V and J ends lost 3 bases and 13 bases, in that order; junction bases with no gene match: 6. Germline V gene data show CDR1 as MDHEN and CDR2 as SYDVKM. The chain's CDR3 is CASSFRQGRQYF. The CDR3 coding sequence is TGTGCCAGCAGTTTTCGACAGGGTCGCCAGTACTTC.

Details on this clonotype: With a much larger clone just one base away, this may be a read error. The J gene is TRBJ2-7, the V gene TRBV7-9, with 9 bases fitting TRBD2. CDR1 and CDR2 from the germline V gene are SEHNR and FQNEAQ (reference sequence). With 5 bases clipped from V and 5 bases from J, the junction kept 10 bases outside the gene matches. The CDR3 spans 15 residues. The CDR3 nucleotides are TGTGCCAGCAGCCTTAGGACTAGCGCGACCGACGAGCAGTACTTC. It translates to CASSLRTSATDEQYF.

The chain is built from TRBV18 and TRBJ2-7; perhaps TRBD2 as D (5 bases). V was shortened by 6 bases and J by 6 bases, with 18 bases between the two germline ends. Germline V lookup: CDR1 KGHSH, CDR2 LQKENI. The CDR3 runs 14 residues. As DNA, the CDR3 is TGTGCCAGCTCGGCGAGAGGGCCTGGGAGCGAGCAGTACTTC. Translated: CASSARGPGSEQYF.

This clonotype was detected a few times. This rearrangement joins TRBV4-3 to TRBJ2-5; 11 nucleotides line up with TRBD2. There are 18 residues in the CDR3. In germline, CDR1 is LGHNA, CDR2 YSLEER. Trimming at V came to 1 base and at J to 2 bases, leaving 9 bases not matched to a gene. The CDR3 spells CASSQGLLAGAPQETQYF. The CDR3 coding sequence is TGCGCCAGCAGCCAAGGCTTACTAGCGGGAGCTCCTCAAGAGACCCAGTACTTC.

Ten or more counts support this clonotype. The chain recombines TRBV5-1 with TRBJ2-1, with a possible D match to TRBD1 (5 bases). Trimming left V 3 bases short and J 0 bases short, with 10 bases between. The germline V gene has CDR1 SGHRS and CDR2 YFSETQ. This CDR3 is 15 amino acids long. CDR3: CASSSDSSSYNEQFF. CDR3 bases: TGCGCCAGCAGCTCCGACAGCAGCTCCTACAATGAGCAGTTCTTC.

The chain uses TRBV7-2 and TRBJ2-2; D is ambiguous. The V end lost 5 bases, the J end lost 5 bases, and 9 bases lay between the germline ends. The CDR3 consists of 13 residues. Germline loops: CDR1 SGHTA, CDR2 FQGNSA. CDR3 region: CASSPRSTGELFF. The CDR3 DNA follows: TGTGCCAGCAGCCCACGAAGTACCGGGGAGCTGTTTTTT.

In this sample, this clonotype turned up a few times. The chain has TRBV20-1 and TRBJ2-4, with D possibly being TRBD1 (5 bases). The CDR3 length is 14 residues. The ends were cut back, 6 bases at V and 0 bases at J, with 12 bases in the middle. Germline loops: CDR1 DFQATT, CDR2 SNEGSKA (reference sequence). The CDR3 spells CSAGSQGAKNIQYF. The DNA for the CDR3 is TGCAGTGCGGGAAGCCAGGGAGCCAAAAACATTCAGTACTTC.

V gene TRBV7-2 combines with J gene TRBJ2-1; D unresolved. The CDR3 covers 14 residues. V was pared by 3 bases and J by 4 bases, with 10 bases between. Germline V gene sequence: CDR1 SGHTA, CDR2 FQGNSA. The chain's CDR3 is CASSFRTAYNEQFF. The CDR3 nucleotides are TGTGCCAGCAGCTTCCGGACGGCTTACAATGAGCAGTTCTTC.

A few counts support this clonotype. The chain links TRBV9 to TRBJ2-2; TRBD2 might be the D (6 bases). Germline loops: CDR1 SGDLS, CDR2 YYNGEE. V was shortened by 1 base and J by 0 bases, with 10 bases between the two germline ends. The CDR3 is 16 amino acids. The CDR3 DNA sequence: TGTGCCAGCAGCGTATTCCCTAGCGCGAACACCGGGGAGCTGTTTTTT. Protein sequence: CASSVFPSANTGELFF.

The chain uses TRBV11-2 and TRBJ2-1; 9 bases map to TRBD2. Germline CDR1 reads SGHAT; CDR2 reads FQNNGV. With 3 bases clipped from V and 3 bases from J, the junction kept 6 bases outside the gene matches. The CDR3 loop spans 16 amino acids. The CDR3 DNA reads TGTGCCAGCAGCTTTTTTAGCGGGAGACTCTACAATGAGCAGTTCTTC. Translating it yields CASSFFSGRLYNEQFF.

This clonotype was detected a few times. The chain has TRBV2 and TRBJ2-3; D may correspond to TRBD1 or TRBD2 (5 bases each). V was cut by 11 bases and J by 2 bases, with 11 bases left in between. The CDR3 length is 12 residues. Per the germline V gene, CDR1 is SNHLY and CDR2 is FYNNEI. The CDR3 here is CAGKGPTDTQYF. Here the CDR3 DNA reads TGTGCCGGGAAGGGACCCACAGATACGCAGTATTTT.

This clonotype was recorded at least ten times. This chain uses TRBV20-1 with TRBJ2-3; TRBD2 matches at 8 bases. Germline CDR1 is DFQATT and CDR2 is SNEGSKA (reference sequence). CDR3 length: 15 residues. Unmatched junction bases numbered 3, after V lost 0 bases and J lost 1 base. The CDR3 protein is CSARDGAGGTDTQYF. As DNA, the CDR3 is TGCAGTGCTAGAGATGGAGCGGGAGGCACAGATACGCAGTATTTT.

The DNA of the CDR3 is TGTGCCAGCAGTTACTCGTGGTCAAAAGGACAGACCCAGTACTTC. Residues: CASSYSWSKGQTQYF. The chain links TRBV6-5 to TRBJ2-5; D call uncertain. The CDR3 totals 15 residues. Germline values: CDR1 MNHEY, CDR2 SVGAGI. V lost 0 bases, J lost 6 bases, and 14 bases lay in between.

The V gene is TRBV6-1, the J gene TRBJ2-1; 13 bases are a match to TRBD2. The CDR3 is 16 residues long. V lost 9 bases to trimming and J lost 1 base; unmatched junction nucleotides: 6. CDR1 MNHNS and CDR2 SASEGT come from the germline V gene. The CDR3 is CASGTSGIMSYNEQFF. The CDR3 coding sequence is TGTGCCAGTGGGACTAGCGGGATTATGTCCTACAATGAGCAGTTCTTC.

The table lists this clonotype with many counts. CDR3 bases: TGTGCCCTGTGGGGGAGGAGTGGAGAGACCCAGTACTTC. It codes for CALWGRSGETQYF. The chain joins TRBV6-1 to TRBJ2-5, with a possible D match to TRBD2 (6 bases). CDR3 length: 13 amino acids. The germline V gene has CDR1 MNHNS and CDR2 SASEGT. V was shortened by 11 bases and J by 4 bases, with 17 bases between the two germline ends.

This clonotype was recorded many times. The gene calls are TRBV29-1 and TRBJ2-5; TRBD1 agrees at 7 bases. With V trimmed by 6 bases and J by 0 bases, 4 bases remained unmatched. Germline CDR1 SQVTM, CDR2 ANQGSEA. The length of the CDR3 is 13 residues. The CDR3 protein is CSVQGDNQETQYF. CDR3 coding DNA: TGCAGCGTCCAGGGGGACAACCAAGAGACCCAGTACTTC.

V and J are TRBV7-3 and TRBJ1-1, with D perhaps TRBD1 (5 bases). The V gene lost 1 base and the J gene lost 3 bases, with 12 bases spanning the gap. The CDR3 contains 15 residues. CDR1 is SGHTA, CDR2 FQGTGA, per germline. This chain's CDR3 is CASSLNAGSDTEAFF. Written as DNA, the CDR3 is TGTGCCAGCAGCTTAAATGCAGGGTCAGACACTGAAGCTTTCTTT.